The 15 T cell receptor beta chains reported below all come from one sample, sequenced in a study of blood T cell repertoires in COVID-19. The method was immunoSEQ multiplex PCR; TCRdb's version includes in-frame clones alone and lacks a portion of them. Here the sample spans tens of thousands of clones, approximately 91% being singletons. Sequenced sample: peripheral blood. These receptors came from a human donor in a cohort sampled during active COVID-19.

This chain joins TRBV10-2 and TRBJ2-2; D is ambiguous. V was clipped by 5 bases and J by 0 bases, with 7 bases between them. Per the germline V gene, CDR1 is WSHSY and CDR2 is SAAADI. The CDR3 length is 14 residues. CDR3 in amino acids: CASSPQANTGELFF. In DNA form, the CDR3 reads TGCGCCAGCAGTCCCCAGGCGAACACCGGGGAGCTGTTTTTT.

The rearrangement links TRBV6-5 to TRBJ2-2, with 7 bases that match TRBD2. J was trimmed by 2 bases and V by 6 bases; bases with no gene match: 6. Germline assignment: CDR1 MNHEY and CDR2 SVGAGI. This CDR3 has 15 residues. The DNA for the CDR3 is TGTGCCAGCAGGGGGGGACTAACAAACACCGGGGAGCTGTTTTTT. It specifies CASRGGLTNTGELFF.

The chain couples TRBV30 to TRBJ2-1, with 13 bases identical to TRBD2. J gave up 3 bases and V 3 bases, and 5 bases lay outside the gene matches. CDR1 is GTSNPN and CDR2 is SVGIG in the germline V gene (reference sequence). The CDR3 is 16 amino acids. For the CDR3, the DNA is TGTGCCTGGAGACTAGCGGGAGGGCAGAACTACAATGAGCAGTTCTTC. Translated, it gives CAWRLAGGQNYNEQFF.

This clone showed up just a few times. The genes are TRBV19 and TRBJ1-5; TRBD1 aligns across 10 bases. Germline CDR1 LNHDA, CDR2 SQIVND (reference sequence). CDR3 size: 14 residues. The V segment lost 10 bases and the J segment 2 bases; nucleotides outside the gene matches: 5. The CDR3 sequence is CATSGTGGNQPQHF. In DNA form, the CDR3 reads TGTGCCACTTCCGGGACAGGGGGCAATCAGCCCCAGCATTTT.

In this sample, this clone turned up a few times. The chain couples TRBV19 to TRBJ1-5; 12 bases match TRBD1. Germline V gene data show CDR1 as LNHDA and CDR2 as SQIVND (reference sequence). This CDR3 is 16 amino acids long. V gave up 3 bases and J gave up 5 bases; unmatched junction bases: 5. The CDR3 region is CASSIGGTGGYQPQHF. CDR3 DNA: TGTGCCAGTAGTATCGGAGGGACAGGGGGCTATCAGCCCCAGCATTTT.

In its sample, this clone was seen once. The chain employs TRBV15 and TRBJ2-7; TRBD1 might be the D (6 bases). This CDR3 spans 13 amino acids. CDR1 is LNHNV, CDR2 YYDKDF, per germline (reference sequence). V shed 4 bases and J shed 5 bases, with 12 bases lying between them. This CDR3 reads CATSKRTGNEQYF. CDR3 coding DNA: TGTGCCACCAGCAAAAGAACAGGGAACGAGCAGTACTTC.

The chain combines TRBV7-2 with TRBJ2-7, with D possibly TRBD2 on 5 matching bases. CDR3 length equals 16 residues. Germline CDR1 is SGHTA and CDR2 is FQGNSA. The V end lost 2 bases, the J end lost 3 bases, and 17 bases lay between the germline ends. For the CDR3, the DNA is TGTGCCAGCAGCTTACCCCGGACTGAAACCAGCTACGAGCAGTACTTC. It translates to CASSLPRTETSYEQYF.

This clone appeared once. For the CDR3, the DNA is TGTGCCAGCGGGGCCAGCGGCACAGATACGCAGTATTTT. It translates to CASGASGTDTQYF. V gene TRBV6-5 combines with J gene TRBJ2-3, with a weak D call TRBD1 (5 bases). The CDR3 length is 13 residues. Trimming pared 8 bases from V and 1 base from J, leaving 10 bases between. From germline, CDR1 is MNHEY and CDR2 SVGAGI.

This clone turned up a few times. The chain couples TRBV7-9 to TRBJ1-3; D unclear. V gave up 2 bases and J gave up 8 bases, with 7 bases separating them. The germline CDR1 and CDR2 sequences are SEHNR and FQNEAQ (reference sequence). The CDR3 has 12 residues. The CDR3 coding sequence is TGTGCCAGCAGCTTAACTGGTGACACCATATATTTT. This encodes CASSLTGDTIYF.

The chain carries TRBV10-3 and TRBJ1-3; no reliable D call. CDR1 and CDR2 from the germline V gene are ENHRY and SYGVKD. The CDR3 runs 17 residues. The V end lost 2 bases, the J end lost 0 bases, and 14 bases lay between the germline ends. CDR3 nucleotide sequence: TGTGCCATCAGTGAGAGGACTGGGCAGTACTCTGGAAACACCATATATTTT. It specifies CAISERTGQYSGNTIYF.

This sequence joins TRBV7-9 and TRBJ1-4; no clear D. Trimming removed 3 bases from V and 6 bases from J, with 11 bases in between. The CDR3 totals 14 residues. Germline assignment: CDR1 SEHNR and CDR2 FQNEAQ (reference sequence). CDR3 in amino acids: CASSLGLGDEKLFF. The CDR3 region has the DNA TGTGCCAGCAGCTTGGGTCTTGGAGATGAAAAACTGTTTTTT.

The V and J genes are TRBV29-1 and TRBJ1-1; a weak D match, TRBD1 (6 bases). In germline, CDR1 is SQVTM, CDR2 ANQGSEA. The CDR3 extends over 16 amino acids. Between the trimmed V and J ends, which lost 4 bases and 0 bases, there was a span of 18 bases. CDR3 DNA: TGCAGCGTTGTCCCTTCAGGGGAGGGGATGAACACTGAAGCTTTCTTT. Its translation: CSVVPSGEGMNTEAFF.

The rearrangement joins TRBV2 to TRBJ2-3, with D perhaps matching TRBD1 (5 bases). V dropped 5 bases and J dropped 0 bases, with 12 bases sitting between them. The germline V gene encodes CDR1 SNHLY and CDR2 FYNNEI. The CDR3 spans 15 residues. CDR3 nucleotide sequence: TGTGCCAGCAGTACCGACAGATTCAGCACAGATACGCAGTATTTT. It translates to CASSTDRFSTDTQYF.

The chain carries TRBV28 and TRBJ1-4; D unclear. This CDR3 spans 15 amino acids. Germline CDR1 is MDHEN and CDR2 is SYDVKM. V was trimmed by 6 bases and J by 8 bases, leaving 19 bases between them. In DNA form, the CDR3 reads TGTGCCAGCAGCCTCCGACTGACCCGAAGGGAAAAACTGTTTTTT. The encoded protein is CASSLRLTRREKLFF.

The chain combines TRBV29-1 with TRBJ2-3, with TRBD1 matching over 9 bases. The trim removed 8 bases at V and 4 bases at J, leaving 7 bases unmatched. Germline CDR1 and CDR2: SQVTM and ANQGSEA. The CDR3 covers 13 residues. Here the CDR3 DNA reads TGCAGCAGCGGACAGGGGTTAGCAGATACGCAGTATTTT. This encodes CSSGQGLADTQYF.